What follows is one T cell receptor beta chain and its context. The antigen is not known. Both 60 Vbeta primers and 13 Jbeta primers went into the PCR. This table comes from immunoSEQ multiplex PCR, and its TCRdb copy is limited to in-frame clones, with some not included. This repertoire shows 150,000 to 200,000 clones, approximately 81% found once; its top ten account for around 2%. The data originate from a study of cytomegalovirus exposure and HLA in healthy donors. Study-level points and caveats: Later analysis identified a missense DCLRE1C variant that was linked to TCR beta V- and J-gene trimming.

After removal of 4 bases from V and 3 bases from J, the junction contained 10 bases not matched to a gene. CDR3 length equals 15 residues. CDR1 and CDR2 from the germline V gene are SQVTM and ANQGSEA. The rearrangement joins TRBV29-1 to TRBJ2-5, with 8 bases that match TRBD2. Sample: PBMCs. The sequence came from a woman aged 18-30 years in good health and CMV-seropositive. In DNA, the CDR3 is TGCAGCGTTGTCCGGGGGGGCCAGATAGAAGAGACCCAGTACTTC. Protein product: CSVVRGGQIEETQYF.